Below, one T cell receptor (beta chain) is given with its context. Its specificity is unknown. This sample is drawn from a study of OX40 agonist ivuxolimab in advanced cancers. There are 13 residues in the CDR3. CDR1 is MDHEN, CDR2 SYDVKM, per germline. V was shortened by 3 bases and J by 1 base, with 6 bases between the two germline ends. Study-wide results and caveats: Expanded clones were, on average, more numerous among CD8+ T cells than CD4+. At 0.1 to 3.0 mg/kg, clonal expansion of CD4+ and CD8+ blood T cells had occurred by week 6.

The assay was immunoSEQ multiplex PCR, and TCRdb's table has in-frame clones only and misses some. Of 100,000 to 150,000 clones listed, just under 95% are singletons. The receptor was derived from an adult with an advanced solid tumor such as melanoma, head and neck, liver or kidney cancer. This sample comprised CD4+ or CD8+ T cells sorted from blood, obtained in a trial of the OX40 agonist ivuxolimab. J is TRBJ1-1 and V is TRBV28; unclear D gene. CDR3 sequence (DNA): TGTGCCAGCAGTTTTTTGCCGAACACTGAAGCTTTCTTT. It translates to CASSFLPNTEAFF. The complete variable domain, with remaining parts taken from reference TRBV28 and TRBJ1-1, reads DVKVTQSSRYLVKRTGEKVFLECVQDMDHENMFWYRQDPGLGLRLIYFSYDVKMKEKGDIPEGYSVSREKKERFSLILESASTNQTSMYLCASSFLPNTEAFFGQGTRLTVV.